A selection of T cell receptor beta chains follows, all from one sample in a study of T cell responses to AZD1222 COVID-19 vaccine. The method was immunoSEQ multiplex PCR; TCRdb's version includes in-frame clones alone and lacks a portion of them. The sample yields around 45,000 clones, around 90% seen once. The sample here was peripheral blood, taken 28 days after the second AZD1222 dose. The receptors originated from an adult who received the AZD1222 COVID-19 vaccine. Each CDR3 is given with its conserved first and last residue. The order of the fields is clone size, V gene, J gene, D gene, CDR3 protein, CDR3 DNA. D genes are given only for firm matches. For some rows the clone size is stated as once, few or many, or as a class when expanded; others skip it.

clone size: .
V gene: TRBV7-6
J gene: TRBJ2-3
D gene: TRBD2
CDR3 protein: CASSLEGRETDTQYF
CDR3 DNA: TGTGCCAGCAGCTTAGAAGGGCGGGAGACAGATACGCAGTATTTT

clone size: .
V gene: TRBV7-9
J gene: TRBJ1-4
D gene: .
CDR3 protein: CASSLRGRGEEKLFF
CDR3 DNA: TGTGCCAGCAGCCTTAGGGGCCGGGGGGAAGAAAAACTGTTTTTT

clone size: .
V gene: TRBV2
J gene: TRBJ1-4
D gene: .
CDR3 protein: CASSDQSRRTAHNEKLFF
CDR3 DNA: TGTGCCAGCAGTGACCAAAGCCGTCGGACAGCTCATAATGAAAAACTGTTTTTT

clone size: .
V gene: TRBV6-5
J gene: TRBJ2-3
D gene: TRBD1
CDR3 protein: CASRLGQGSTDTQYF
CDR3 DNA: TGTGCCAGCAGACTGGGACAGGGGTCCACAGATACGCAGTATTTT

clone size: .
V gene: TRBV7-2
J gene: TRBJ2-2
D gene: TRBD1
CDR3 protein: CASSFDRGSTGELFF
CDR3 DNA: TGTGCCAGCAGCTTTGACAGGGGAAGTACCGGGGAGCTGTTTTTT

clone size: .
V gene: TRBV19
J gene: TRBJ1-5
D gene: TRBD1
CDR3 protein: CASSAGADRNQPQHF
CDR3 DNA: TGTGCCAGTAGTGCTGGGGCGGACAGGAATCAGCCCCAGCATTTT

clone size: .
V gene: TRBV7-9
J gene: TRBJ2-7
D gene: .
CDR3 protein: CASSSGTVNYEQYF
CDR3 DNA: TGTGCCAGCAGCAGCGGGACAGTTAATTACGAGCAGTACTTC

clone size: .
V gene: TRBV6-5
J gene: TRBJ1-2
D gene: .
CDR3 protein: CASSYSPPGVYGYTF
CDR3 DNA: TGTGCCAGCAGTTACTCCCCCCCAGGCGTCTATGGCTACACCTTC

clone size: .
V gene: TRBV6-5
J gene: TRBJ1-5
D gene: .
CDR3 protein: CASSYSSNQPQHF
CDR3 DNA: TGTGCCAGCAGTTACTCGAGCAATCAGCCCCAGCATTTT

clone size: once
V gene: TRBV2
J gene: TRBJ1-5
D gene: .
CDR3 protein: CASNSNSNQPQHF
CDR3 DNA: TGTGCCAGCAACTCGAATAGCAATCAGCCCCAGCATTTT

clone size: .
V gene: TRBV3-1/TRBV3-2
J gene: TRBJ1-6
D gene: .
CDR3 protein: CASSRRENSPLHF
CDR3 DNA: TGTGCCAGCAGCCGCCGGGAGAATTCACCCCTCCACTTT

clone size: .
V gene: TRBV3-1/TRBV3-2
J gene: TRBJ1-6
D gene: .
CDR3 protein: CASSQVTATGPLHF
CDR3 DNA: TGTGCCAGCAGCCAAGTAACGGCGACAGGCCCCCTCCACTTT

clone size: .
V gene: TRBV6-2/TRBV6-3
J gene: TRBJ1-6
D gene: .
CDR3 protein: CASSYSQGSPLHF
CDR3 DNA: TGTGCCAGCAGTTACTCTCAGGGGTCACCCCTCCACTTT

clone size: .
V gene: TRBV10-3
J gene: TRBJ1-6
D gene: .
CDR3 protein: CAISDARDNSPLHF
CDR3 DNA: TGTGCCATCAGTGATGCCAGGGATAATTCACCCCTCCACTTT

clone size: .
V gene: TRBV11-2
J gene: TRBJ2-7
D gene: TRBD2
CDR3 protein: CASSLEVAGGPRSYEQYF
CDR3 DNA: TGTGCCAGCAGCTTAGAGGTAGCGGGGGGCCCCCGCTCCTACGAGCAGTACTTC

clone size: .
V gene: TRBV24-1
J gene: TRBJ2-3
D gene: TRBD1
CDR3 protein: CATSARGQGGTDTQYF
CDR3 DNA: TGTGCCACCAGTGCCCGAGGACAGGGAGGAACAGATACGCAGTATTTT

clone size: .
V gene: TRBV3-1/TRBV3-2
J gene: TRBJ2-5
D gene: .
CDR3 protein: CASRDGRRETQYF
CDR3 DNA: TGTGCCAGCAGGGACGGGCGGCGGGAGACCCAGTACTTC

clone size: .
V gene: TRBV2
J gene: TRBJ2-5
D gene: .
CDR3 protein: CASSEVGTPIETQYF
CDR3 DNA: TGTGCCAGCAGTGAAGTGGGGACTCCCATTGAGACCCAGTACTTC

clone size: .
V gene: TRBV5-4
J gene: TRBJ1-6
D gene: .
CDR3 protein: CASSLGSRARSPLHF
CDR3 DNA: TGTGCCAGCAGCTTGGGTAGCAGGGCTAGGTCACCCCTCCACTTT

clone size: .
V gene: TRBV6-2/TRBV6-3
J gene: TRBJ2-1
D gene: .
CDR3 protein: CASSTAGHLIPLYNEQFF
CDR3 DNA: TGTGCCAGCAGTACTGCGGGACACCTTATCCCCCTCTACAATGAGCAGTTCTTC

clone size: .
V gene: TRBV21-1
J gene: TRBJ1-5
D gene: .
CDR3 protein: CASSSQTPPQGSNQPQHF
CDR3 DNA: TGTGCCAGCAGCTCACAAACGCCCCCGCAGGGTAGCAATCAGCCCCAGCATTTT

clone size: .
V gene: TRBV14
J gene: TRBJ2-1
D gene: .
CDR3 protein: CASSLRQNSYNEQFF
CDR3 DNA: TGTGCCAGCAGCCTACGACAGAACTCCTACAATGAGCAGTTCTTC

clone size: .
V gene: TRBV12-3/TRBV12-4
J gene: TRBJ2-1
D gene: .
CDR3 protein: CASNTDLGQQFF
CDR3 DNA: TGTGCCAGCAACACCGACCTGGGACAGCAGTTCTTC

clone size: .
V gene: TRBV5-6
J gene: TRBJ1-5
D gene: .
CDR3 protein: CASSLKSRGNQPQHF
CDR3 DNA: TGTGCCAGCAGCTTAAAGTCGAGGGGCAATCAGCCCCAGCATTTT

clone size: .
V gene: TRBV5-1
J gene: TRBJ2-2
D gene: .
CDR3 protein: CASSLDSITGELFF
CDR3 DNA: TGCGCCAGCAGCTTGGACAGCATTACCGGGGAGCTGTTTTTT

clone size: .
V gene: TRBV2
J gene: TRBJ2-2
D gene: TRBD1
CDR3 protein: CASSLGTGGSGELFF
CDR3 DNA: TGTGCCAGCAGCCTAGGGACAGGGGGATCGGGGGAGCTGTTTTTT

clone size: .
V gene: TRBV10-2
J gene: TRBJ1-1
D gene: .
CDR3 protein: CASSGRGRTEAFF
CDR3 DNA: TGCGCCAGCAGCGGAAGGGGGAGAACTGAAGCTTTCTTT

clone size: .
V gene: TRBV2
J gene: TRBJ1-2
D gene: TRBD1
CDR3 protein: CASRWTGGYTF
CDR3 DNA: TGTGCCAGCCGATGGACAGGCGGCTACACCTTC

clone size: once
V gene: TRBV27
J gene: TRBJ1-2
D gene: TRBD1
CDR3 protein: CAAGGQGGHGYTF
CDR3 DNA: TGTGCCGCGGGGGGGCAGGGGGGTCATGGCTACACCTTC

clone size: .
V gene: TRBV7-2
J gene: TRBJ1-1
D gene: TRBD1
CDR3 protein: CASSSDQGARAFF
CDR3 DNA: TGTGCCAGCAGTTCCGACCAGGGGGCGCGGGCTTTCTTT

clone size: .
V gene: TRBV6-1
J gene: TRBJ1-6
D gene: .
CDR3 protein: CASSERVDSLHF
CDR3 DNA: TGTGCCAGCAGTGAACGGGTCGATTCCCTCCACTTT

clone size: .
V gene: TRBV11-2
J gene: TRBJ1-1
D gene: .
CDR3 protein: CASSLVRGRMNTEAFF
CDR3 DNA: TGTGCCAGCAGCTTGGTAAGAGGTCGGATGAACACTGAAGCTTTCTTT

clone size: .
V gene: TRBV6-5
J gene: TRBJ2-2
D gene: TRBD1
CDR3 protein: CASRRQGAGTGELFF
CDR3 DNA: TGTGCCAGCAGAAGACAGGGGGCAGGCACCGGGGAGCTGTTTTTT